The 28 T cell receptor beta chains below all came from one sample that was sequenced in a study of T-cell memory formation after mild COVID-19. Each CDR3 protein gets one entry after TCRdb re-called the 5' RACE reads with MiXCR. Here the sample spans about 340,000 distinct CDR3 sequences, approximately 12% being singletons. The sample taken for sequencing was PBMCs or a T cell subset sorted from them (not recorded which). These receptors all stem from a man in his late teens or twenties who had mild COVID-19 (a few samples of this study predate the infection). Cell type and time point are not known.

The chain couples TRBV10-3 to TRBJ2-7; no reliable D call. V was cut by 0 bases and J by 3 bases, with 3 bases left in between. Germline CDR1 ENHRY, CDR2 SYGVKD. This CDR3 is 12 amino acids long. CDR3: CAISESLYEQYF. CDR3 nucleotides: TGTGCCATCAGTGAGTCACTCTACGAGCAGTACTTC.

The V and J genes are TRBV9 and TRBJ2-7; tentatively, D is TRBD2 (5 bases). V was cut by 0 bases and J by 3 bases, with 10 bases left in between. The CDR3 extends over 14 amino acids. Germline CDR1 and CDR2: SGDLS and YYNGEE. The CDR3: CASSVVGGGYEQYF. CDR3 DNA: TGTGCCAGCAGCGTAGTCGGAGGAGGCTACGAGCAGTACTTC.

A few counts support this clonotype. The chain employs TRBV2 and TRBJ2-7; D is uncertain. Per the germline V gene, CDR1 is SNHLY and CDR2 is FYNNEI. V was shortened by 8 bases and J by 6 bases, with 11 bases between the two germline ends. The CDR3 has 11 amino acids. CDR3 protein: CASGQVFEQYF. CDR3 in DNA: TGTGCCAGCGGGCAGGTCTTCGAGCAGTACTTC.

This chain connects TRBV3-1 to TRBJ1-3, with D perhaps TRBD1 (5 bases). Per germline, CDR1 LGHDT and CDR2 YNNKEL (reference sequence). This CDR3 has 16 amino acids. Between the trimmed V and J ends, which lost 4 bases and 0 bases, there was a span of 13 bases. In nucleotides, the CDR3 is TGTGCCAGCAGCCCCGCCATTGACAGCTCTGGAAACACCATATATTTT. Amino acid sequence: CASSPAIDSSGNTIYF.

In this sample, this clonotype turned up many times. The V call is TRBV20-1, the J call TRBJ1-2; D gene uncertain. Between the trimmed V and J ends, which lost 6 bases and 2 bases, there was a span of 13 bases. Germline V gives CDR1 DFQATT, CDR2 SNEGSKA (reference sequence). This CDR3 contains 13 residues. The CDR3 coding sequence is TGCAGTGCCATGGGAGGTGGGAACTATGGCTACACCTTC. Its translation: CSAMGGGNYGYTF.

The chain has TRBV10-3 and TRBJ1-6; TRBD1 might be the D (6 bases). The CDR3 is 16 residues long. V was cut by 6 bases and J by 8 bases, with 20 bases left in between. The germline V gene encodes CDR1 ENHRY and CDR2 SYGVKD. CDR3 coding DNA: TGTGCCATCAGATCCGCAGGGGCCGCTTATGATTCACCCCTCCACTTT. This translates into CAIRSAGAAYDSPLHF.

A few counts support this clonotype. The chain recombines TRBV10-3 with TRBJ2-1; 9 bases are shared with TRBD1. The CDR3 extends over 15 amino acids. Per the germline V gene, CDR1 is ENHRY and CDR2 is SYGVKD. Losses at the gene ends were 7 bases for V and 7 bases for J; bases not matched to a gene: 11. CDR3 sequence reads: CAIMTPGQGWNEQFF. CDR3 nucleotide sequence: TGTGCCATCATGACCCCGGGACAGGGTTGGAATGAGCAGTTCTTC.

The J gene is TRBJ2-3, the V gene TRBV12-3 or TRBV12-4, with 7 bases identical to TRBD1. This CDR3 has 15 residues. After removal of 5 bases from V and 1 base from J, the junction contained 6 bases not matched to a gene. In DNA, the CDR3 is TGTGCCAGCAGTGCCGACAGGGCGGGCACAGATACGCAGTATTTT. Translated, it gives CASSADRAGTDTQYF.

This clonotype was observed a few times. V usage is TRBV6-5 and J usage is TRBJ1-4; tentatively, D is TRBD1 (5 bases). V was pared by 7 bases and J by 8 bases, with 26 bases between. The CDR3 runs 17 residues. Germline assignment: CDR1 MNHEY and CDR2 SVGAGI. The CDR3 here is CASKASAGTGRREKLFF. CDR3 DNA sequence: TGTGCCAGCAAAGCCAGCGCCGGGACCGGGAGGCGGGAAAAACTGTTTTTT.

The chain combines TRBV28 with TRBJ2-3; D gene unclear. V was pared by 3 bases and J by 2 bases, with 9 bases between. There are 14 residues in the CDR3. Germline CDR1 MDHEN, CDR2 SYDVKM. CDR3 bases: TGTGCCAGCAGTTTGGACGGCTCCACAGATACGCAGTATTTT. The encoded protein is CASSLDGSTDTQYF.

V gene TRBV9 combines with J gene TRBJ2-1; D remains ambiguous. Germline CDR1 and CDR2: SGDLS and YYNGEE. The V and J ends lost 2 bases and 5 bases respectively, with 5 bases between them. The CDR3 totals 12 residues. The CDR3: CASSVQHNEQFF. The CDR3 bases are TGTGCCAGCAGCGTGCAGCACAATGAGCAGTTCTTC.

The chain employs TRBV7-9 and TRBJ2-5; no clear D gene. The V and J ends lost 5 bases and 3 bases respectively, with 10 bases between them. The length of the CDR3 is 13 residues. In germline, CDR1 is SEHNR, CDR2 FQNEAQ (reference sequence). CDR3 residues: CASSHLVEETQYF. The CDR3 coding sequence is TGTGCCAGCAGCCACCTGGTAGAAGAGACCCAGTACTTC.

In its sample, this clonotype was seen a few times. The chain uses TRBV3-1 and TRBJ2-6; D possibly uses TRBD1 or TRBD2 (5 bases each). CDR1 LGHDT and CDR2 YNNKEL come from the germline V gene (reference sequence). CDR3 length: 16 amino acids. The germline V and J ends were trimmed by 1 base and 1 base, with 8 bases remaining between them. CDR3 bases: TGTGCCAGCAGCCAAGGTTGGGGGTCTGGGGCCAACGTCCTGACTTTC. As protein: CASSQGWGSGANVLTF.

This clonotype was found a few times. The V call is TRBV27, the J call TRBJ2-7; D is possibly TRBD2 (5 bases). The V end lost 6 bases, the J end lost 0 bases, and 18 bases lay between the germline ends. The CDR3 spans 16 residues. In germline, CDR1 is MNHEY, CDR2 SMNVEV (reference sequence). As DNA, the CDR3 is TGTGCCAGCAGCCCGAGTTATAAGCGGAGCTCCTACGAGCAGTACTTC. This gives the protein CASSPSYKRSSYEQYF.

This clonotype was counted only a few times. The chain employs TRBV20-1 and TRBJ1-4; no definite D call. V was cut by 0 bases and J by 0 bases, with 11 bases left in between. The CDR3 totals 16 residues. Per germline, CDR1 DFQATT and CDR2 SNEGSKA (reference sequence). CDR3 in amino acids: CSARDEVRSTNEKLFF. The DNA for the CDR3 is TGCAGTGCTAGAGATGAGGTCCGTTCAACTAATGAAAAACTGTTTTTT.

This clonotype appeared many times. The chain carries TRBV18 and TRBJ2-7, with 7 bases matching TRBD1. The junction had 2 bases not matched to a gene; V was cut back by 5 bases and J by 4 bases. The CDR3 loop spans 12 amino acids. Germline V gives CDR1 KGHSH, CDR2 LQKENI. DNA for the CDR3: TGTGCCAGCTCAGGGACAGCGTACGAGCAGTACTTC. It codes for CASSGTAYEQYF. The full variable domain, with the rest looked up from reference TRBV18 and TRBJ2-7, is NAGVMQNPRHLVRRRGQEARLRCSPMKGHSHVYWYRQLPEEGLKFMVYLQKENIIDESGMPKERFSAEFPKEGPSILRIQQVVRGDSAAYFCASSGTAYEQYFGPGTRLTVT.

With regard to this clonotype: One end of the junction is discordant with germline, which a read error may explain. This chain connects TRBV7-9 to TRBJ1-1; D gene unclear. Germline V gene sequence: CDR1 SEHNR, CDR2 FQNEAQ (reference sequence). The CDR3 is 12 amino acids. The CDR3 DNA reads as TGTGCCAGCAGCCTCGATTACACTGAAGATTTCTTT. As protein: CASSLDYTEDFF.

The chain uses TRBV12-3 or TRBV12-4 and TRBJ2-5, with TRBD1 identical over 7 bases. Trimming took 10 bases from V and 0 from J; bases not matched to a gene: 5. This CDR3 is 13 amino acids long. Written as DNA, the CDR3 is TGTGCCACCACAGGACAGGACCAAGAGACCCAGTACTTC. Translation gives CATTGQDQETQYF.

The chain employs TRBV9 and TRBJ1-2, with D possibly being TRBD1 (6 bases). Germline V gives CDR1 SGDLS, CDR2 YYNGEE. The V and J ends lost 0 bases and 7 bases respectively, with 16 bases between them. This CDR3 is 15 amino acids long. The CDR3 DNA reads as TGTGCCAGCAGCGTAGGCGTCGGGGGGCTCGGTGGCTACACCTTC. It yields the protein CASSVGVGGLGGYTF.

This clonotype was counted ten times or more. This chain joins TRBV7-9 and TRBJ2-5; 7 bases are a match to TRBD1. The CDR3 has 12 amino acids. Per the germline V gene, CDR1 is SEHNR and CDR2 is FQNEAQ (reference sequence). The V gene end was trimmed by 5 bases and the J gene end by 3 bases; junction bases not matched to a gene: 0. CDR3 nucleotides: TGTGCCAGCAGCACAGGGGAAGAGACCCAGTACTTC. This translates into CASSTGEETQYF.

This rearrangement joins TRBV12-3 or TRBV12-4 to TRBJ2-7, with 7 bases aligning to TRBD2. The ends lost 2 bases at V and 3 bases at J; junction bases unmatched: 4. This CDR3 is 14 amino acids long. The CDR3, as DNA: TGTGCCAGCAGTTTATGGGGGGGGAACTACGAGCAGTACTTC. Its translation is CASSLWGGNYEQYF.

The chain is built from TRBV7-9 and TRBJ1-2; D is uncertain. V was cut by 5 bases and J by 5 bases, with 15 bases left in between. The CDR3 is made up of 14 amino acids. CDR1 and CDR2 (germline): SEHNR, FQNEAQ (reference sequence). In nucleotides, the CDR3 is TGTGCCAGCAGCCCCACCTTCGATGGGTATGGCTACACCTTC. Translation gives CASSPTFDGYGYTF.

This chain connects TRBV5-5 to TRBJ2-7; TRBD1 aligns across 8 bases. Germline trimming cut 4 bases from V and 2 bases from J; bases unmatched to any gene: 8. This CDR3 has 15 residues. The germline gives CDR1 SGHKS, CDR2 YYEKEE (reference sequence). In DNA form, the CDR3 reads TGTGCCAGCAGCCAGGACAGGGTTGACACCTACGAGCAGTACTTC. Translation: CASSQDRVDTYEQYF.

The chain couples TRBV4-1 to TRBJ1-1; the D is unclear. The V gene lost 1 base and the J gene lost 7 bases, with 10 bases spanning the gap. This CDR3 spans 13 amino acids. Germline V gene lookup returns CDR1 MGHRA and CDR2 YSYEKL. The CDR3 here is CASSQVVGFEAFF. CDR3 nucleotide sequence: TGCGCCAGCAGCCAAGTAGTGGGTTTTGAAGCTTTCTTT.

This clonotype came up a few times. This chain uses TRBV2 with TRBJ2-4, with D tentatively TRBD2 (6 bases). Trimming stripped 7 bases from V and 3 bases from J, with 13 bases between. This CDR3 region has 14 residues. Germline loops: CDR1 SNHLY, CDR2 FYNNEI. CDR3 nucleotide sequence: TGTGCCAGCATGAGACTAGAAGACAAAAACATTCAGTACTTC. Translated: CASMRLEDKNIQYF.

This chain uses TRBV3-1 with TRBJ2-1; 8 positions match TRBD1. The V gene's germline CDR1 is LGHDT and CDR2 YNNKEL (reference sequence). Trimming cost V 3 bases and J 8 bases; bases outside gene matches: 6. This CDR3 is 14 amino acids long. The CDR3 bases are TGTGCCAGCAGCCAGTTCCAGGGGGCCGATGAGCAGTTCTTC. As protein: CASSQFQGADEQFF.

This clonotype was found a few times. This chain links TRBV5-1 with TRBJ1-1; tentative D call: TRBD1 (6 bases). Trimming cost V 1 base and J 3 bases, with 13 bases left between them. From germline, CDR1 is SGHRS and CDR2 YFSETQ. The CDR3 consists of 15 residues. The CDR3 DNA is TGCGCCAGCAGCTTGCGCCTGGGGGCGGACACTGAAGCTTTCTTT. Protein: CASSLRLGADTEAFF. The complete variable domain, with remaining parts taken from reference TRBV5-1 and TRBJ1-1, reads KAGVTQTPRYLIKTRGQQVTLSCSPISGHRSVSWYQQTPGQGLQFLFEYFSETQRNKGNFPGRFSGRQFSNSRSEMNVSTLELGDSALYLCASSLRLGADTEAFFGQGTRLTVV.

The chain recombines TRBV23-1 with TRBJ2-7; tentatively, D is TRBD1 (6 bases). TRBV23-1 is an ORF for which the function is uncertain. This CDR3 contains 9 residues. V dropped 7 bases and J dropped 13 bases, with 11 bases sitting between them. The CDR3 DNA sequence: TGCGCCAGCACGGACAGAGGCTACGTC. Its protein is CASTDRGYV.